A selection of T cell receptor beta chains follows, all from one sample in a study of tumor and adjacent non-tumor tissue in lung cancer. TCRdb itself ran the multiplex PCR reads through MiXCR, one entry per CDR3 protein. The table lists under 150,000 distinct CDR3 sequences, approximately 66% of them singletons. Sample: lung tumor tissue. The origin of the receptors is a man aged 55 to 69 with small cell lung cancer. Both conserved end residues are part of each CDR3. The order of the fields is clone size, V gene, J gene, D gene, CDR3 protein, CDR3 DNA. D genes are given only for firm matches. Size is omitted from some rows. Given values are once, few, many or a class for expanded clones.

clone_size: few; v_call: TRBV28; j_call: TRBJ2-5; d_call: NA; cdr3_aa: CASSLTLTEWETQYF; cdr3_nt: TGTGCCAGCAGTTTAACCCTCACAGAATGGGAGACCCAGTACTTC
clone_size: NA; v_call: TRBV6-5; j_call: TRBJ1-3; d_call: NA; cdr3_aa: CASSLRGLSGNILYF; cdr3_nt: TGTGCCAGCAGTTTGCGAGGGCTTTCTGGAAACATCTTATATTTT
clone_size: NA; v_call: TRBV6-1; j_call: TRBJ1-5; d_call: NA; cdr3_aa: CASSTIRGRPYSNQPQHF; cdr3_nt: TGTGCCAGCAGTACTATAAGGGGCAGGCCTTATAGCAATCAGCCCCAGCATTTT
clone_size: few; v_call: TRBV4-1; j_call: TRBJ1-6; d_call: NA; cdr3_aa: CASSQESENSPLHF; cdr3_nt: TGCGCCAGCAGCCAAGAGTCAGAAAATTCACCCCTCCACTTT
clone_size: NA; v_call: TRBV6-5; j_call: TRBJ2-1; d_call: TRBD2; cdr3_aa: CASSYLLAGPSFHNEQLF; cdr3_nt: TGTGCCAGCAGCTACTTACTAGCGGGCCCCAGCTTCCACAATGAGCAGTTATTC
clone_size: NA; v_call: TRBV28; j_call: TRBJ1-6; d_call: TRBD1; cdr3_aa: CASSSAGDRGSPLHF; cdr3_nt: TGTGCCAGCAGTTCGGCGGGGGACAGGGGTTCACCCCTCCACTTT
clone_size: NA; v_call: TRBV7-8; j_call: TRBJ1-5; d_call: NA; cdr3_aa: CASSLAGPFFQPQHF; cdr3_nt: TGTGCCAGCAGCTTAGCGGGGCCCTTTTTCCAGCCCCAGCATTTT
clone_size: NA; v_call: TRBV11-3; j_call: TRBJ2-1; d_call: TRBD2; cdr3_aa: CTSTPGLATINEHFF; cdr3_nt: TGTACCAGCACCCCGGGACTAGCCACTATCAATGAGCACTTCTTC
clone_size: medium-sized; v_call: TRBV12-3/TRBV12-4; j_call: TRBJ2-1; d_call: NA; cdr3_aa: CASSLARGDSPFF; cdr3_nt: TGTGCCAGCAGTTTAGCGCGGGGGGACAGCCCGTTCTTC
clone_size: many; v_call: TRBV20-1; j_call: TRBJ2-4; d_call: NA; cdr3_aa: CSAPRTSDKNIQYF; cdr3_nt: TGCAGTGCTCCAAGAACTAGTGACAAAAACATTCAGTACTTC
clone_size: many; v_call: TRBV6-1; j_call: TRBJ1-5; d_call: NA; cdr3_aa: CASSEVKNQPQHF; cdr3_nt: TGTGCCAGCAGTGAAGTAAAAAATCAGCCCCAGCATTTT
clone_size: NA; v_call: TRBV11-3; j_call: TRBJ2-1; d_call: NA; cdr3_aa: CAGSLDAGGRQSF; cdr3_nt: TGTGCCGGCAGCTTAGATGCGGGCGGTCGGCAGTCCTTC
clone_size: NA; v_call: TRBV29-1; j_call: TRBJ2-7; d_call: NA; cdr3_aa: CSVRHDSYVQYF; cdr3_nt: TGCAGCGTTAGACATGACTCCTACGTGCAGTACTTC
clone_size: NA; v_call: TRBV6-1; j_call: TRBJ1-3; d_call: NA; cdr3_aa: CATSPSGSVNTIYF; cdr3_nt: TGTGCCACCTCTCCGTCAGGATCTGTAAACACCATATATTTT
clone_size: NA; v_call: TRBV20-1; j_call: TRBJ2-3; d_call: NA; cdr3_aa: CSARGSATDTHYF; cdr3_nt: TGCAGTGCTAGGGGTAGTGCGACAGATACGCACTATTTT
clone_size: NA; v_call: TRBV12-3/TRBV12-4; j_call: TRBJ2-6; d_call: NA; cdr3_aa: CASNSGAGANVPTF; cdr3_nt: TGTGCCAGCAATTCAGGGGCTGGGGCCAACGTCCCGACTTTC
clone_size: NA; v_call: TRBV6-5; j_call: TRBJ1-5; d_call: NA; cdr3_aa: CASRFPNQPQHF; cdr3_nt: TGTGCCAGCAGATTCCCTAATCAGCCTCAGCATTTT
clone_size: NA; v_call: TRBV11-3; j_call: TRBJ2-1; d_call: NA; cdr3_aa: CASSYRPVRGVSNEQFF; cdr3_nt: TGTGCCAGCAGCTACAGGCCAGTGAGAGGGGTAAGCAATGAGCAGTTCTTC
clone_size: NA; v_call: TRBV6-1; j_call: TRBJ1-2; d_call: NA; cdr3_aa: CATSEGEPELNHGYTF; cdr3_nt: TGTGCCACCAGTGAGGGGGAGCCAGAGCTTAACCATGGCTACACCTTC